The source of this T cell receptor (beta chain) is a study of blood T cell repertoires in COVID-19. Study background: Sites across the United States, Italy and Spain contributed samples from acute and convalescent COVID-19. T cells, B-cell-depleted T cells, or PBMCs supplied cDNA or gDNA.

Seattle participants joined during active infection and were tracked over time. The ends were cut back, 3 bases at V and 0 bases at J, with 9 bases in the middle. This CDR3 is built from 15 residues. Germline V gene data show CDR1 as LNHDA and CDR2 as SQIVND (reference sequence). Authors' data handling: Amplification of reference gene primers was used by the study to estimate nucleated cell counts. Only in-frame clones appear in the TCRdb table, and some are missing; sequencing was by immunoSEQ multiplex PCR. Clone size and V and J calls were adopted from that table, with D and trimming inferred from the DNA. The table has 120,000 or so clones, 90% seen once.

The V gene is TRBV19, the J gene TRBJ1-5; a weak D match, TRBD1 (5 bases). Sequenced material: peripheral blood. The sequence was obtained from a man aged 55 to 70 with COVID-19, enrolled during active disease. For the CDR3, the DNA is TGTGCCAGTAGTATGTTACAGGTTAGCAATCAGCCCCAGCATTTT. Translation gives CASSMLQVSNQPQHF.